A selection of T cell receptor beta chains follows, all from one sample in a study of T cell responses to AZD1222 COVID-19 vaccine. Clones were read by immunoSEQ multiplex PCR, and TCRdb kept only the in-frame ones, dropping some. The sample lists about 150,000 clones, about nine tenths occurring once. Sequences were derived from peripheral blood, sampled on day 0 of AZD1222 vaccination. Source of these receptors: an adult in good health. Each CDR3 is given with its conserved first and last residue. A D gene is named only where the DNA matches it firmly. A row's size may be missing; if present it is once, few, many or a size class.

v_call,j_call,clone_size,d_call,cdr3_aa,cdr3_nt
TRBV12-3/TRBV12-4,TRBJ1-1,.,.,CASRHRTDKAFF,TGTGCCAGCAGGCATAGGACGGATAAAGCTTTCTTT
TRBV29-1,TRBJ1-2,.,.,CSVFPSSTDGYTF,TGCAGCGTTTTCCCCTCCTCGACGGATGGCTACACCTTC
TRBV2,TRBJ2-7,.,.,CATRGGPYEQYF,TGTGCCACCCGTGGCGGGCCCTACGAGCAGTACTTC
TRBV21-1,TRBJ1-2,once,.,CASSNRWEPNYGYTF,TGTGCCAGCAGCAATAGGTGGGAACCTAACTATGGCTACACCTTC
TRBV10-2,TRBJ2-2,.,.,CASSMGFTGELFF,TGCGCCAGCAGTATGGGGTTCACCGGGGAGCTGTTTTTT
TRBV14,TRBJ2-5,.,.,CASSRPSGQETQYF,TGTGCCAGCAGCCGACCTTCAGGGCAAGAGACCCAGTACTTC
TRBV12-5,TRBJ1-5,.,.,CASGLERTSYQPQHF,TGTGCTAGTGGTTTGGAGCGGACGAGCTATCAGCCCCAGCATTTT
TRBV6-2/TRBV6-3,TRBJ2-6,.,.,CASSPSGISGANVLTF,TGTGCCAGCAGCCCAAGCGGAATCTCTGGGGCCAACGTCCTGACTTTC
TRBV5-1,TRBJ1-2,.,TRBD1,CASSSRQGAGYGYTF,TGCGCCAGCAGCAGCCGACAGGGGGCTGGCTATGGCTACACCTTC
TRBV30,TRBJ1-1,.,TRBD1,CAWIPGQGLIMNTEAFF,TGTGCCTGGATTCCGGGACAGGGGCTTATCATGAACACTGAAGCTTTCTTT
TRBV18,TRBJ1-5,.,.,CASSPSGGGNQPQHF,TGTGCCAGCTCACCGTCGGGGGGCGGCAATCAGCCCCAGCATTTT
TRBV19,TRBJ1-4,.,TRBD1,CASSIGQATNEKLFF,TGTGCCAGTAGTATTGGACAGGCCACTAATGAAAAACTGTTTTTT
TRBV7-8,TRBJ1-6,.,.,CASSLVIGDSYNSPLHF,TGTGCCAGCAGCTTAGTTATCGGGGACTCCTATAATTCACCCCTCCACTTT
TRBV4-2,TRBJ1-1,.,.,CASSQDAGVTEAFF,TGTGCCAGCAGCCAAGACGCAGGGGTAACTGAAGCTTTCTTT
TRBV27,TRBJ2-1,.,.,CASHTPNGEQFF,TGTGCCAGCCATACCCCTAATGGTGAGCAGTTCTTC
TRBV9,TRBJ2-7,.,.,CASSVDGSPDEQYF,TGTGCCAGCAGCGTAGATGGGTCCCCGGACGAGCAGTACTTC
TRBV11-2,TRBJ1-2,.,.,CASSLGHEAGYTF,TGTGCCAGCAGCTTAGGTCACGAAGCTGGCTACACCTTC
TRBV30,TRBJ2-2,.,TRBD2,CAWSWTSGGTGELFF,TGTGCCTGGAGTTGGACTAGCGGGGGGACCGGGGAGCTGTTTTTT
TRBV5-1,TRBJ2-5,.,TRBD2,CASSLSSGGAPETQYF,TGCGCCAGCAGCTTGTCTAGCGGGGGGGCCCCAGAGACCCAGTACTTC
TRBV6-5,TRBJ2-2,.,TRBD1,CASSYNRGRNTGELFF,TGTGCCAGCAGTTACAACAGGGGAAGGAACACCGGGGAGCTGTTTTTT
TRBV6-5,TRBJ1-5,.,.,CASMGGVSNQPQHF,TGTGCCAGCATGGGCGGTGTCAGCAATCAGCCCCAGCATTTT
TRBV19,TRBJ1-6,few,.,CASSIVWRGAGTPLHF,TGTGCCAGTAGTATAGTGTGGCGGGGGGCAGGTACACCCCTCCACTTT
TRBV6-6,TRBJ1-2,once,TRBD1,CASSPDRGIGANYGYTF,TGTGCCAGCAGTCCTGACAGGGGGATTGGTGCTAACTATGGCTACACCTTC
TRBV11-2,TRBJ2-3,.,.,CASSLAEQGTQYF,TGTGCCAGCAGCTTAGCAGAACAGGGCACGCAGTATTTT
TRBV30,TRBJ2-6,.,TRBD1,CAWSVGQGASGANVLTF,TGTGCCTGGAGTGTCGGGCAGGGGGCGTCTGGGGCCAACGTCCTGACTTTC
TRBV6-5,TRBJ1-1,.,.,CASSEGGARTEAFF,TGTGCCAGCAGCGAGGGGGGCGCTCGCACTGAAGCTTTCTTT
TRBV5-6,TRBJ2-5,few,.,CASSSPRLHGETQYF,TGTGCCAGCAGCTCCCCTAGACTTCATGGAGAGACCCAGTACTTC
TRBV27,TRBJ1-2,.,.,CASSFRDNNYGYTF,TGTGCCAGCAGTTTCCGGGACAATAACTATGGCTACACCTTC
TRBV14,TRBJ1-2,.,.,CASSQEMGGNYGYTF,TGTGCCAGCAGCCAAGAGATGGGGGGTAACTATGGCTACACCTTC
TRBV18,TRBJ1-1,.,.,CASSRQEVDTEAFF,TGTGCCAGCTCAAGACAGGAGGTCGACACTGAAGCTTTCTTT
TRBV14,TRBJ2-3,.,TRBD2,CASSGLRGIVTDTQYF,TGTGCCAGCAGCGGCTTGCGGGGGATTGTCACAGATACGCAGTATTTT
TRBV7-3,TRBJ1-2,.,.,CASSPTTGLEYGYTF,TGTGCCAGCAGCCCAACGACAGGTTTGGAGTATGGCTACACCTTC